One sample yielded the 7 T cell receptor beta chains listed below, sequenced in a study of OX40 agonist ivuxolimab in advanced cancers. Only in-frame clones appear in the TCRdb table, and some are missing; sequencing was by immunoSEQ multiplex PCR. The sample lists 100,000 or so clones; roughly nine tenths were seen once. This specimen consisted of CD4+ or CD8+ T cells sorted from blood, obtained in a trial of the OX40 agonist ivuxolimab. These receptors all come from an adult with an advanced solid tumor such as melanoma, head and neck, liver or kidney cancer.

This clone was detected only a few times. The genes are TRBV19 and TRBJ1-1; no reliable D call. Germline V CDR1 and CDR2: LNHDA, SQIVND (reference sequence). This CDR3 is built from 13 residues. The ends were cut back, 6 bases at V and 8 bases at J, with 16 bases in the middle. The CDR3 sequence is CASRTNSTLEAFF. CDR3 DNA: TGTGCCAGTAGGACGAATTCCACACTCGAAGCTTTCTTT.

This clone was seen once. The chain combines TRBV6-5 with TRBJ2-2, with unresolved D. V gave up 0 bases and J gave up 4 bases, with 9 bases separating them. Germline-derived CDR1 and CDR2 are MNHEY and SVGAGI. The CDR3 spans 15 residues. The CDR3 is CASSYSQYGTGELFF. As DNA, the CDR3 is TGTGCCAGCAGTTACTCCCAGTACGGCACCGGGGAGCTGTTTTTT.

The chain joins TRBV6-6 to TRBJ2-5; TRBD2 agrees at 7 bases. Germline CDR1 reads MNHNY; CDR2 reads SVGAGI (reference sequence). This CDR3 comprises 15 residues. With 2 bases clipped from V and 4 bases from J, the junction kept 7 bases outside the gene matches. CDR3 amino acids: CASSYGEGRRETQYF. The CDR3, as DNA: TGTGCCAGCAGTTACGGGGAGGGACGGAGAGAGACCCAGTACTTC.

The chain is built from TRBV9 and TRBJ1-5, with TRBD1 as a possible D gene (5 bases). The germline V gene has CDR1 SGDLS and CDR2 YYNGEE. The CDR3 loop spans 18 amino acids. V lost 9 bases, J lost 0 bases, and 25 bases lay in between. The CDR3 DNA follows: TGTGCCATCGTAAGCCGGGACCTTCACTTTTATAGCAATCAGCCCCAGCATTTT. Protein product: CAIVSRDLHFYSNQPQHF.

The chain combines TRBV7-9 with TRBJ2-5; 8 bases are a match to TRBD2. With 2 bases clipped from V and 3 bases from J, the junction kept 5 bases outside the gene matches. Germline lookup yields CDR1 SEHNR and CDR2 FQNEAQ (reference sequence). CDR3 length: 15 residues. The CDR3: CASSLRLAGKETQYF. The CDR3 region has the DNA TGTGCCAGCAGCTTAAGGTTAGCGGGAAAAGAGACCCAGTACTTC. Drawing the rest from reference TRBV7-9 and TRBJ2-5, the complete variable domain is DTGVSQNPRHKITKRGQNVTFRCDPISEHNRLYWYRQTLGQGPEFLTYFQNEAQLEKSRLLSDRFSAERPKGSFSTLEIQRTEQGDSAMYLCASSLRLAGKETQYFGPGTRLLVL.

The chain uses TRBV5-8 and TRBJ2-2; D is uncertain. The CDR3 runs to 13 residues. V was shortened by 4 bases and J by 10 bases, with 14 bases between the two germline ends. Germline V CDR1 and CDR2: SGHTS, YDEGEE. The CDR3 DNA follows: TGTGCCAGCAGCCCCAAAGGGCTTGTGGAGCTGTTTTTT. Translating gives CASSPKGLVELFF.

This clone was seen just once. This chain links TRBV20-1 with TRBJ1-2, with D unclear. This CDR3 spans 11 amino acids. Germline CDR1 and CDR2: DFQATT and SNEGSKA (reference sequence). The CDR3 DNA sequence: TGCAGCGCTCGGACCCTCTATGGCTACACCTTC. This gives the protein CSARTLYGYTF.